This TCR beta chain is from a study of control samples from healthy donors and cancer patients (dated by TCRdb to 2020 to 2022). Reading from cysteine to phenylalanine, the CDR3 counts 15 amino acids. CDR3 DNA only is kept here, 45 bases in frame from base 1. Cut back by 2 bases and 6 bases, the V and J ends lie 14 bases apart. CDR1 and CDR2, per the germline V gene, are ENHRY and SYGVKD. Library preparation employed the immunoSEQ multiplex PCR assay. TCRdb carries this immuneACCESS record with in-frame sequences only. Its versions omit some clonotypes, under half of them owing to an unresolved V gene in the studies checked, with the rest unexplained. The table for this sample lists 15,000 to 20,000 clones; approximately 90% of them were counted only once. Clones ranked in the top ten supply about a tenth of the sample. A note on this clone: Its cognate antigen has yet to be identified. Nothing much larger sits one base from this clone, and base qualities are not available.

The receptor was derived from a woman aged 60-70 years with head and neck cancer. Material: PBMCs. The chain couples TRBV10-3 to TRBJ1-5; TRBD1 is perhaps the D gene, given 5 matching bases. The nucleotides are TGTGCCATCAGTGAGGCAGGGCTTCAGAGTCAGCCCCAGCATTTT. This translates into CAISEAGLQSQPQHF.